This T cell receptor beta chain comes out of a study of blood T cell repertoires in COVID-19 (TCRdb year 2020). Some background on the complete study: The collaborator samples originated in the United States, Italy and Spain and spanned the acute and convalescent phases of COVID-19. The repertoires were released in a freely available public database intended as a resource for research on the immune response to SARS-CoV-2. Samples were obtained from the ongoing ImmuneRACE study (first 160 participants) and from 1,254 subjects provided by 6 global collaborators. Where available, HLA class I and class II types were obtained from metadata supplied by the sample provider rather than from assay-based typing. Sample metadata almost always included a de-identified subject ID, COVID-19 status, age in years and sex. The dataset comprised deeply sampled blood TCRbeta repertoires from subjects exposed to, actively infected with, or recovered from COVID-19. The prospective study material was composed of cDNA or gDNA derived from T cells, B-cell-depleted T cells, or PBMCs. General conclusions and limits of the study: Clinical and demographic metadata were provided uncurated, with the amount varying by source and participant.

TCRbeta CDR3 regions were amplified from genomic DNA by means of the immunoSEQ Assay, a bias-controlled multiplex PCR. The study's processing was this. Within the assay, amplification of reference gene primers was used to estimate how many nucleated cells each sample contained. To quantify the absolute abundance of each unique TCRbeta CDR3 rearrangement, sequence reads were collapsed and filtered. For each sample, productive Simpson clonality was calculated as the square root of Simpson's diversity index across productive rearrangements. TCRdb's version of the immuneACCESS table is confined to in-frame rearrangements and falls short of the full clone set. An unresolved V gene accounts for under half of the shortfall where checked; the remainder is of unknown origin. V, J and clone size reflect that table, while D and trimming were determined from the DNA. In this sample the table shows about 260,000 clones, around 89% of which occur a single time. The ten largest account for approximately 4% of the sample.

The CDR3 contains 15 residues, cysteine and phenylalanine counted. Only CDR3 DNA remains: 45 bases, in frame from the first base. CDR1 is given as LGHNA and CDR2 as YNFKEQ, both from the germline V gene. From V the trimming removes 0 bases and from J it removes 0 bases, while the gene matches leave 0 bases of the junction unaccounted for. Samples from volunteer blood donors who had recovered from COVID-19 were contributed by a second Seattle source. Collaborating institutions collected whole blood in K2EDTA tubes following their own protocols. For TCRbeta analysis, collaborators shipped samples as frozen whole blood, isolated PBMCs, or DNA extracted from either of those sample types. Concerning this clone itself: No cognate antigen has been identified for it. No much larger clonotype is one base removed from it; base qualities were not supplied.

The sequence came from a man aged 55 to 70 who had recovered from COVID-19. Recombination joined TRBV4-2 with TRBJ2-7; 9 nucleotides in the junction match TRBD2. Specimen: peripheral blood. The CDR3 has the sequence CASSQERGGSYEQYF. The DNA sequence is TGTGCCAGCAGCCAAGAGCGGGGGGGCTCCTACGAGCAGTACTTC.